This T cell receptor beta chain originates from a study of T cells in localized non-small cell lung cancer. General study results and limits: Uninvolved adjacent lung had the highest recorded T cell clonality, with tumor below it. Blood T cell density predicted longer survival; adjacent-lung clonality, shorter. Appearing in adjacent lung were a median roughly 60 of the top 100 tumor clones.

The data were produced by immunoSEQ multiplex PCR, yet TCRdb's version contains in-frame clones alone and is incomplete. Of more than 20,000 clones in the sample, 85% to 90% were seen once. CDR1 and CDR2 (germline): SNHLY, FYNNEI. This CDR3 contains 15 residues. V was shortened by 7 bases and J by 5 bases, with 20 bases between the two germline ends. Comments on this clone: Its antigen is unknown.

The sequence was collected from a woman aged 35 to 75 with stage II squamous cell lung carcinoma. This chain joins TRBV2 and TRBJ2-5, with D possibly being TRBD2 (6 bases). Sequencing was performed on PBMCs, taken before any cancer treatment. The CDR3 nucleotides are TGTGCCAGCACTTTGAGAGGAGGGGTCGGGGAGACCCAGTACTTC. Translating gives CASTLRGGVGETQYF.